Here is one T cell receptor beta chain with its context. Its antigen is undetermined. Each donor gave about 9.3 milliliters of peripheral blood. Extraction of total RNA produced a minimum of 6 micrograms from each sample. The record originates from a study of blood T cells in healthy people across ages. Primed by a sample-barcoded 5' primer and a J-beta primer mix, a second PCR proceeded for roughly 7 to 11 cycles. TCRdb re-called the 5' RACE reads with MiXCR, one entry per CDR3 protein. The sample yields more than 800,000 distinct CDR3 sequences, roughly 45% seen once. Study-wide results and limits: Across the age range, TCR beta diversity per million T cells fell in a roughly linear way. Long-lived donors exceeded aged donors in naive CD4+ cells and diversity.

This sequence originates from a woman aged 55 to 70 in good health. Sequencing was performed on blood.

The CDR3 here is CASSTTGFYYEQYF. The CDR3 DNA sequence: TGTGCCAGCAGCACTACCGGGTTTTATTACGAGCAGTACTTC. The rearrangement uses TRBV21-1 and TRBJ2-7; TRBD2 is taken as the D call from the table, unchecked against the DNA. TRBV21-1 is described as a pseudogene. The CDR3 contains 14 residues.